Below are 8 T cell receptor beta chains sequenced from a single sample in a study of glioma-infiltrating T cells. Using RNA template, CDR3s of TCR alpha and beta were amplified with iRepertoire arm-PCR. TCRdb reprocessed the multiplex PCR reads with MiXCR, giving one entry per CDR3 protein. The data hold under 200,000 distinct CDR3 sequences, with 43% observed a single time. The sequencing input was glioma tissue, nonneoplastic brain tissue, or PBMCs (not recorded which). These receptors were collected from a human donor with low-grade glioma or glioblastoma, undergoing nonglioma brain surgery, or in good health (not recorded which).

To note about this clonotype: A read error may explain this, as a much larger clone is one base away. This chain uses TRBV3-1 with TRBJ2-2; 12 bases match TRBD2. The CDR3 length is 17 residues. The germline V gene has CDR1 LGHDT and CDR2 YNNKEL (reference sequence). The CDR3 sequence: CASTQERLAGVPGELFF. In DNA form, the CDR3 reads TGTGCCAGCACCCAAGAGAGACTAGCGGGAGTTCCCGGGGAGCTGTTTTTT. The full variable domain, completed using reference TRBV3-1 and TRBJ2-2, is DTAVSQTPKYLVTQMGNDKSIKCEQNLGHDTMYWYKQDSKKFLKIMFSYNNKELIINETVPNRFSPKSPDKAHLNLHINSLELGDSAVYFCASTQERLAGVPGELFFGEGSRLTVL.

This rearrangement joins TRBV6-9 to TRBJ2-1, with 7 bases identical to TRBD2. The CDR3 totals 14 residues. CDR1 is MNHGY and CDR2 is SVAAGI in the germline V gene. V lost 4 bases to trimming and J lost 9 bases; unmatched junction nucleotides: 9. CDR3 sequence: CASSSNLAEVEQFF. DNA for the CDR3: TGTGCCAGCAGTTCTAACCTAGCGGAAGTTGAGCAGTTCTTC.

This clonotype was seen only once. V gene TRBV2 combines with J gene TRBJ1-2; D perhaps matches TRBD1 (5 bases). V was clipped by 7 bases and J by 4 bases, with 13 bases between them. CDR1 and CDR2 from the germline V gene are SNHLY and FYNNEI. CDR3 length: 13 residues. The CDR3 nucleotides are TGTGCCAGCATGAGCGGGGGGAGCTATGGCTACACCTTC. Translating gives CASMSGGSYGYTF.

Notes on this clonotype: A much bigger clone sits one base away, suggesting this may be a read error. V is TRBV7-6 and J is TRBJ1-1; the D gene is possibly TRBD1 (6 bases). Per germline, CDR1 SGHVS and CDR2 FNYEAQ. The CDR3 contains 15 residues. The CDR3 is CASSQDSNMNTEALF. Written as DNA, the CDR3 is TGTGCCAGCAGCCAGGACAGCAATATGAACACTGAAGCTTTATTT.

This clonotype has at least ten counts. The chain carries TRBV28 and TRBJ2-1, with 9 bases identical to TRBD2. The V and J ends lost 4 bases and 5 bases, in that order; junction bases with no gene match: 12. The CDR3 sequence is 17 residues long. Germline V gene data show CDR1 as MDHEN and CDR2 as SYDVKM. CDR3 in DNA: TGTGCCAGCAGTTCCCCTGGACTAGCGAGAATCAACAATGAGCAGTTCTTC. It specifies CASSSPGLARINNEQFF.

The CDR3 nucleotides are TGTGCCAGCAGCCAGTCTCAGGCGATAGGGTTGGATGAGCAGTTCTTC. Translating it yields CASSQSQAIGLDEQFF. The chain has TRBV3-1 and TRBJ2-1; D is unresolved. The V end was cut by 3 bases, the J end by 8 bases, with 20 bases between. The CDR3 is 16 residues long. Germline CDR1 and CDR2: LGHDT and YNNKEL (reference sequence).

The rearrangement joins TRBV18 to TRBJ2-3, with 12 bases fitting TRBD1. CDR1 KGHSH and CDR2 LQKENI come from the germline V gene. This CDR3 is 16 amino acids long. The V segment lost 5 bases and the J segment 3 bases; nucleotides outside the gene matches: 6. The DNA of the CDR3 is TGTGCCAGCTCATGCGGGACAGGGGGCTCAACAGATACGCAGTATTTT. Residues: CASSCGTGGSTDTQYF. The entire variable domain, with the rest obtained from reference TRBV18 and TRBJ2-3, is as follows: NAGVMQNPRHLVRRRGQEARLRCSPMKGHSHVYWYRQLPEEGLKFMVYLQKENIIDESGMPKERFSAEFPKEGPSILRIQQVVRGDSAAYFCASSCGTGGSTDTQYFGPGTRLTVL.

This clonotype was picked up many times. V and J are TRBV20-1 and TRBJ1-2; D remains ambiguous. The germline gives CDR1 DFQATT, CDR2 SNEGSKA (reference sequence). V shed 3 bases and J shed 7 bases, with 15 bases lying between them. The CDR3 has 13 residues. CDR3 sequence reads: CSASSPGRTGYTF. The CDR3 bases are TGCAGTGCTAGCTCCCCGGGTAGGACTGGCTACACCTTC.